This TCR beta chain was recovered during a study of T-cell memory formation after mild COVID-19. Whole-study context: TCR clustering was largely donor specific. Study observations and caveats: Several responding clones turned up in pre-infection memory, indicating that cross-reactive memory may have taken part.

With 3 bases removed from V and 6 bases from J, the gap between germline ends came to 11 bases. This CDR3 is 13 amino acids long. CDR1 and CDR2 (germline): SGHRS, YFSETQ. This clonotype has more than one count but fewer than ten. What it recognizes is unknown. One entry per CDR3 protein results from TCRdb running MiXCR on the 5' RACE reads. Of approximately 300,000 distinct CDR3 sequences listed, around a sixth are singletons. The J gene is TRBJ2-3, the V gene TRBV5-1; D unresolved. Specimen: PBMCs or a T cell subset sorted from them (not recorded which). This receptor was taken from a man between 18 and 35 years old who had mild COVID-19 (a few samples of this study predate the infection). Cell type and time point are not known. Here the CDR3 reads CASSSNAQDTQYF. The CDR3 DNA follows: TGCGCCAGCAGCTCCAACGCTCAGGATACGCAGTATTTT.